This TCR beta chain comes out of a study of beta chain features in type 1 diabetes. General study results and limits: Still unanswered here is whether HLA type influences TCRB rearrangement. Moderate yet significant TCRB CDR3 shortening was seen in Type 1 diabetes patients in all four CD4+ subsets.

This clone has a handful of counts. The antigen is not known. CD4+ cells of the naive, central memory, regulatory and stem cell-like memory types were sorted via CD45RO/CCR7/CD25/CD127/CD95/CD27. Expressed TCRB transcripts were sequenced after all isolated RNA was converted to cDNA. The data were produced by immunoSEQ multiplex PCR, yet TCRdb's version contains in-frame clones alone and is incomplete. Of fewer than 400,000 clones listed, under 8.5% are singletons. Sequencing was done on a sample of central memory CD4+ T cells from blood. The source is a woman aged 18 to 35 in good health.

Written as DNA, the CDR3 is TGTGCCAGCAGCCCGGGAACTGGTGGAATAGCGGGAGGTGAGACCCAGTACTTC. Translating it yields CASSPGTGGIAGGETQYF. The gene calls are TRBV7-9 and TRBJ2-5, with 10 bases that match TRBD2. The CDR3 is made up of 18 amino acids. V was clipped by 5 bases and J by 5 bases; unmatched bases: 17. The germline gives CDR1 SEHNR, CDR2 FQNEAQ (reference sequence). The complete variable domain, with remaining parts taken from reference TRBV7-9 and TRBJ2-5, reads DTGVSQNPRHKITKRGQNVTFRCDPISEHNRLYWYRQTLGQGPEFLTYFQNEAQLEKSRLLSDRFSAERPKGSFSTLEIQRTEQGDSAMYLCASSPGTGGIAGGETQYFGPGTRLLVL.